The clone carrying this TCR beta chain was picked up many times. The antigen is not known. This sample was taken from a study of T cells after yellow fever vaccination. The overall study: SMART-Seq v4 Ultra Low Input handled preparation of low-cell-number fractions. Whole-study findings and limits: A secondary response was less intense yet reached its peak sooner, at day 5 versus 15.

V shed 5 bases and J 7 bases; nucleotides not matched to a gene: 5. The CDR3 length is 15 residues. Germline values: CDR1 SGHTA, CDR2 FQGTGA. TCRdb itself ran the 5' RACE reads through MiXCR, one entry per CDR3 protein. The sample yields around 110,000 distinct CDR3 sequences, approximately 8.4% seen once. The specimen was CD8+ T cells sorted from PBMCs, collected 45 days after the yellow fever booster vaccination. The clonotype originates from a young man who received the YFV17D yellow fever vaccine. The V gene is TRBV7-3, the J gene TRBJ2-1; 13 positions agree with TRBD2. The CDR3 is CASSPGLAGVNEQFF. CDR3 sequence (DNA): TGTGCCAGCAGCCCAGGACTAGCGGGAGTAAATGAGCAGTTCTTC.